This TCR beta chain stems from a study of long-term antiretroviral therapy in people with HIV. At least two post-ART and at least one pre-ART PBMC sample were available for each donor. Running of the v3.0 immunoSEQ assay took place at survey level. The assay was immunoSEQ multiplex PCR, and TCRdb's table has in-frame clones only and misses some. The sample has 24,000 or so clones; roughly 77% are singletons. Turning to this clone: Antigen specificity is unknown.

Study outcomes and limitations: Across all time points, the repertoire was dominated by clones that expanded before ART.

This specimen consisted of unsorted PBMCs, obtained 0.5 years after starting antiretroviral therapy. The TCR was taken from a woman between 40 and 50 years old with HIV.

CDR3 in DNA: TGTGCCAGCAGCAAAATACAGGGTAGCTCTGGAAACACCATATATTTT. It yields the protein CASSKIQGSSGNTIYF. The V gene is TRBV21-1, the J gene TRBJ1-3; the table's D call TRBD1 went unverified against the DNA. TRBV21-1 is a listed pseudogene. CDR3 length equals 16 residues.